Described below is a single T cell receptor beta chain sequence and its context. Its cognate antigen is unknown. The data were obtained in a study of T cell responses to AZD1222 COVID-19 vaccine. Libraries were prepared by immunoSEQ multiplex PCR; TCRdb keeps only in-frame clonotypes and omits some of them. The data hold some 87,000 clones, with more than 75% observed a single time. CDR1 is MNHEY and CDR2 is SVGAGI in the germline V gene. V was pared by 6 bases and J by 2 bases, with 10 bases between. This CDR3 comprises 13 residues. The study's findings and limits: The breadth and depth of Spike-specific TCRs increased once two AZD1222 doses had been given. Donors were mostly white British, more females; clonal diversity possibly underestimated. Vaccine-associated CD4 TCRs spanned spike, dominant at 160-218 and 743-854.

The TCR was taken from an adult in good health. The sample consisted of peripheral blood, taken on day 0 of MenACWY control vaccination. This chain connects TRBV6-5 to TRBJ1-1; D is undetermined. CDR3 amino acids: CASSQQLNTEAFF. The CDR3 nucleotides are TGTGCCAGCAGCCAACAGCTAAACACTGAAGCTTTCTTT.